The 10 T cell receptor beta chains presented below share a single source sample, sequenced in a study of T cells in Graves' hyperthyroidism and ophthalmopathy. TCR beta CDR3 region amplification was performed from RNA transcripts. Initially, a first-round RT-PCR of the TCR CDR3 employed the HTBI primer set. TCRdb re-called the multiplex PCR reads through MiXCR, storing one row per CDR3 protein. The sample holds fewer than 350,000 distinct CDR3 sequences, roughly a fifth seen once. The specimen sequenced was blood. These receptors all come from a man aged 50 to 60 with Graves' ophthalmopathy.

This clonotype has more than one count but fewer than ten. The chain employs TRBV6-5 and TRBJ2-1, with D uncertain. V lost 0 bases and J 4 bases, leaving 10 bases between the germline ends. The CDR3 is 15 residues long. Germline V gene data show CDR1 as MNHEY and CDR2 as SVGAGI. CDR3 amino acids: CASSYSRVRYNEQFF. The CDR3 nucleotides are TGTGCCAGCAGTTACTCCCGTGTGAGGTACAATGAGCAGTTCTTC.

This clonotype occurred many times. The gene calls are TRBV5-1 and TRBJ2-7; unclear D gene. V was pared by 5 bases and J by 7 bases, with 10 bases between. CDR1 SGHRS and CDR2 YFSETQ come from the germline V gene. The CDR3 runs to 11 residues. The CDR3 is CASRGMTEQYF. The DNA of the CDR3 is TGCGCCAGCAGGGGGATGACAGAGCAGTACTTC.

Concerning this clonotype: This may arise from a read error, as a much more abundant clone is one base away. V gene TRBV2 combines with J gene TRBJ2-3, with 10 bases that match TRBD2. The germline gives CDR1 SNHLY, CDR2 FYNNEI. The CDR3 extends over 15 amino acids. J was trimmed by 7 bases and V by 4 bases; bases with no gene match: 8. For the CDR3, the DNA is TGTGCCAGCAGTGCCACTAGCGGGAAGGGGAATACGCAGTATTTT. This gives the protein CASSATSGKGNTQYF.

Only a few counts were recorded for this clonotype. The chain uses TRBV15 and TRBJ1-4; a possible D gene is TRBD1 (6 bases). Germline V gene data show CDR1 as LNHNV and CDR2 as YYDKDF (reference sequence). This CDR3 contains 16 residues. The V end lost 5 bases, the J end lost 8 bases, and 21 bases lay between the germline ends. CDR3 region: CATSGRRGGAGEKLFF. The CDR3 DNA follows: TGTGCCACCAGCGGACGCCGTGGGGGGGCTGGAGAAAAACTGTTTTTT.

This clonotype showed up just a few times. The V and J genes are TRBV27 and TRBJ2-1; 8 nucleotides match TRBD2. The CDR3 has 15 amino acids. Trimming took 2 bases from V and 7 from J; bases not matched to a gene: 7. Germline V CDR1 and CDR2: MNHEY, SMNVEV (reference sequence). CDR3 sequence: CASSLILAALNEQFF. CDR3 bases: TGTGCCAGCAGTTTAATACTAGCGGCACTGAATGAGCAGTTCTTC.

The rearrangement links TRBV5-4 to TRBJ2-1; D gene uncertain. CDR1 and CDR2 (germline): SGHNT, YYREEE (reference sequence). The CDR3 is made up of 18 amino acids. Trimming removed 0 bases from V and 2 bases from J, with 18 bases in between. CDR3: CASSLGAPTQTPYNEQFF. CDR3 DNA sequence: TGTGCCAGCAGCTTGGGGGCCCCCACTCAGACCCCCTACAATGAGCAGTTCTTC.

The chain links TRBV13 to TRBJ1-5; weak D call: TRBD1 (5 bases). Germline loops: CDR1 PRHDT, CDR2 FYEKMQ (reference sequence). The CDR3 is made up of 14 amino acids. Trimming pared 3 bases from V and 7 bases from J, leaving 13 bases between. CDR3 nucleotide sequence: TGTGCCAGCAGCTTGGCGGGGGGGGAGCAGCCCCAGCATTTT. Amino acids: CASSLAGGEQPQHF.

The V call is TRBV19, the J call TRBJ1-5; weak D call: TRBD1 (5 bases). V was cut by 4 bases and J by 0 bases, with 7 bases left in between. Germline CDR1 LNHDA, CDR2 SQIVND (reference sequence). The length of the CDR3 is 14 residues. The CDR3 is CASSRGYSNQPQHF. The DNA for the CDR3 is TGTGCCAGTAGTAGGGGCTATAGCAATCAGCCCCAGCATTTT.

Many counts were recorded for this clonotype. The chain combines TRBV11-3 with TRBJ2-1; 7 nucleotides agree with TRBD2. Germline lookup yields CDR1 SGHNT and CDR2 YENEEA. The CDR3 contains 15 residues. V was pared by 6 bases and J by 2 bases, with 7 bases of the junction left unmatched. This CDR3 reads CASSRLAGAYNEQFF. The CDR3 nucleotides read TGTGCCAGCAGTCGACTCGCGGGAGCCTACAATGAGCAGTTCTTC. Full variable domain (missing parts from reference TRBV11-3 and TRBJ2-1): EAGVVQSPRYKIIEKKQPVAFWCNPISGHNTLYWYLQNLGQGPELLIRYENEEAVDDSQLPKDRFSAERLKGVDSTLKIQPAELGDSAVYLCASSRLAGAYNEQFFGPGTRLTVL.

This clonotype has a count of ten or more. V gene TRBV29-1 combines with J gene TRBJ1-1, with D hard to call. The CDR3 spans 13 residues. Trimming left V 5 bases short and J 4 bases short, with 14 bases between. Looked up from germline, CDR1 is SQVTM and CDR2 is ANQGSEA. This CDR3 is CSVSAERGTEAFF. The DNA of the CDR3 is TGCAGCGTTTCTGCGGAGAGAGGCACTGAAGCTTTCTTT.